This T cell receptor beta chain was captured in a study of blood T cell repertoires in COVID-19. Looking at the study overall: Some COVID-19 samples were acute and others convalescent; all came from the United States, Italy and Spain. The cDNA or gDNA used as material had been derived from T cells, B-cell-depleted T cells, or PBMCs.

Study processing details: Cell counts per sample came from amplifying reference gene primers. Produced via immunoSEQ multiplex PCR; TCRdb's table is partial and in-frame only. Clone size and the V and J calls come from that table; the DNA yielded D and trimming. The data show roughly 40,000 clones, with around 79% seen just once and more than 20% held by the top ten. V lost 4 bases to trimming and J lost 4 bases; unmatched junction nucleotides: 8. There are 16 residues in the CDR3. Looked up from germline, CDR1 is MGHRA and CDR2 is YSYEKL. Sequenced input: peripheral blood. The receptor was derived from a man in his 70s with acute or convalescent COVID-19. The chain employs TRBV4-1 and TRBJ2-3; 10 bases match TRBD1. In nucleotides, the CDR3 is TGCGCCAGCAGCCCTTGGGACAGGGGTAATCCAGATACGCAGTATTTT. Encoded protein: CASSPWDRGNPDTQYF.